What follows are 17 T cell receptor beta chains derived from one specimen sequenced in a study of cytomegalovirus exposure and HLA in healthy donors. In the PCR, 60 Vbeta and 13 Jbeta primers were used. TCRdb's copy holds only in-frame clones and misses some; the assay was immunoSEQ multiplex PCR. The data show roughly 150,000 clones, with more than 60% seen just once and about 11% held by the top ten. Sequencing was done on a sample of PBMCs. The receptor source for this set is a man aged 18 to 29 in good health and CMV-seropositive.

The chain carries TRBV2 and TRBJ2-1, with TRBD2 matching 9 bases. This CDR3 is 14 amino acids long. Losses at the gene ends were 3 bases for V and 7 bases for J; bases not matched to a gene: 4. Looked up from germline, CDR1 is SNHLY and CDR2 is FYNNEI. The DNA of the CDR3 is TGTGCCAGCAGTGAGCGGGAGGGCCTTAATGAGCAGTTCTTC. Translating gives CASSEREGLNEQFF.

The chain combines TRBV30 with TRBJ2-7; 10 nucleotides match TRBD2. The length of the CDR3 is 18 residues. Per germline, CDR1 GTSNPN and CDR2 SVGIG (reference sequence). The V segment lost 6 bases and the J segment 3 bases; nucleotides outside the gene matches: 20. In DNA, the CDR3 is TGTGCCTGCGACTCGGTGAAAGTTCTAACTAGCGGGATCTACGAGCAGTACTTC. Its protein is CACDSVKVLTSGIYEQYF.

The J gene is TRBJ1-1, the V gene TRBV27; no clear D gene. Germline-derived CDR1 and CDR2 are MNHEY and SMNVEV (reference sequence). The CDR3 loop spans 15 amino acids. Trimming took off 3 bases at V and 0 bases at J, with 11 bases between the two ends. CDR3 region: CASSLKAQVNTEAFF. DNA of the CDR3: TGTGCCAGCAGTTTGAAGGCCCAGGTGAACACTGAAGCTTTCTTT.

This clone appeared a few times. The chain combines TRBV18 with TRBJ1-5, with 7 bases lining up with TRBD1. The CDR3 is 14 amino acids. Per the germline V gene, CDR1 is KGHSH and CDR2 is LQKENI. V lost 6 bases and J lost 7; bases outside the gene matches: 9. The CDR3 DNA reads TGTGCCAGCTCCAGACAGGGTGGAGAACAGCCCCAGCATTTT. Translating it yields CASSRQGGEQPQHF.

The sample holds a few counts of this clone. This sequence joins TRBV19 and TRBJ1-2; 11 bases agree with TRBD1. In germline, CDR1 is LNHDA, CDR2 SQIVND (reference sequence). The CDR3 is 16 residues long. V was pared by 7 bases and J by 4 bases, with 11 bases of the junction left unmatched. This CDR3 is CASTTPPGTGGYGYTF. The CDR3 DNA follows: TGTGCCAGTACCACCCCTCCAGGGACAGGGGGCTATGGCTACACCTTC. Drawing the rest from reference TRBV19 and TRBJ1-2, the complete variable domain is DGGITQSPKYLFRKEGQNVTLSCEQNLNHDAMYWYRQDPGQGLRLIYYSQIVNDFQKGDIAEGYSVSREKKESFPLTVTSAQKNPTAFYLCASTTPPGTGGYGYTFGSGTRLTVV.

The genes are TRBV23-1 and TRBJ2-1, with D possibly being TRBD2 (6 bases). TRBV23-1 is flagged as an ORF with uncertain function. The germline V and J ends were trimmed by 0 bases and 12 bases, with 18 bases remaining between them. This CDR3 is 15 amino acids long. The CDR3 spells CASSQSEGHCLGQFF. CDR3 nucleotide sequence: TGCGCCAGCAGTCAATCGGAGGGCCATTGCTTGGGGCAGTTCTTC.

The chain employs TRBV6-1 and TRBJ2-2, with D maybe TRBD1 (5 bases). Trimming pared 7 bases from V and 2 bases from J, leaving 11 bases between. Germline assignment: CDR1 MNHNS and CDR2 SASEGT. This CDR3 has 14 amino acids. The CDR3 DNA sequence: TGTGCCAGCAAGGGGTCACTAAACACCGGGGAGCTGTTTTTT. It encodes CASKGSLNTGELFF.

The chain joins TRBV5-6 to TRBJ2-1, with 8 bases matching TRBD2. Germline V gene lookup returns CDR1 SGHDT and CDR2 YYEEEE. The V gene end was trimmed by 2 bases and the J gene end by 0 bases; junction bases not matched to a gene: 10. The CDR3 has 18 residues. CDR3 residues: CASSLFTSGSFSYNEQFF. The CDR3 region has the DNA TGTGCCAGCAGCTTATTTACTAGCGGTTCGTTCTCCTACAATGAGCAGTTCTTC.

The chain uses TRBV4-1 and TRBJ2-5, with TRBD2 matching 11 bases. Looked up from germline, CDR1 is MGHRA and CDR2 is YSYEKL. CDR3 length equals 18 residues. J was trimmed by 1 base and V by 4 bases; bases with no gene match: 11. This chain's CDR3 is CASSPGTSGRKTQETQYF. For the CDR3, the DNA is TGCGCCAGCAGCCCCGGGACTAGCGGACGGAAGACCCAAGAGACCCAGTACTTC.

This chain links TRBV25-1 with TRBJ1-1, with D hard to call. V was shortened by 2 bases and J by 7 bases, with 8 bases between the two germline ends. The CDR3 is 12 residues long. Germline V gene sequence: CDR1 MGHDK, CDR2 SYGVNS. Written as DNA, the CDR3 is TGTGCCAGCAGTGAAATCGAGGGTGAAGCTTTCTTT. Protein sequence: CASSEIEGEAFF. Looking up the rest from reference TRBV25-1 and TRBJ1-1 gives the full variable domain: EADIYQTPRYLVIGTGKKITLECSQTMGHDKMYWYQQDPGMELHLIHYSYGVNSTEKGDLSSESTVSRIRTEHFPLTLESARPSHTSQYLCASSEIEGEAFFGQGTRLTVV.

This chain links TRBV27 with TRBJ2-7; a possible D gene is TRBD2 (6 bases). The CDR3 has 14 amino acids. V was pared by 1 base and J by 1 base, with 8 bases between. The V gene's germline CDR1 is MNHEY and CDR2 SMNVEV (reference sequence). CDR3 amino acids: CASSLYGGSYEQYF. CDR3 nucleotides: TGTGCCAGCAGTTTATATGGAGGGTCCTACGAGCAGTACTTC.

CDR3 sequence (DNA): TGTGCCAGCAGCGAAGGGGGACTAGCGGATAAAGAGACCCAGTACTTC. It codes for CASSEGGLADKETQYF. The rearrangement uses TRBV4-2 and TRBJ2-5; 11 positions match TRBD2. The ends lost 5 bases at V and 3 bases at J; junction bases unmatched: 8. Germline lookup yields CDR1 LGHNA and CDR2 YNFKEQ. The CDR3 loop spans 16 amino acids.

This clone was picked up one time. The CDR3 reads CASKSGAEGRLTEAFF. In DNA form, the CDR3 reads TGCGCCAGCAAATCCGGGGCGGAGGGCCGACTCACTGAAGCTTTCTTT. This sequence joins TRBV10-2 and TRBJ1-1, with D maybe TRBD1 (5 bases). Trimming pared 7 bases from V and 4 bases from J, leaving 22 bases between. There are 16 residues in the CDR3. The germline V gene encodes CDR1 WSHSY and CDR2 SAAADI.

In nucleotides, the CDR3 is TGTGCCAGCAGTGAGAGAGAGAGCGGGGGGATCCCAGATACGCAGTATTTT. Its translation: CASSERESGGIPDTQYF. J is TRBJ2-3 and V is TRBV6-1; TRBD2 matches at 9 bases. The CDR3 is 17 amino acids. V shed 3 bases, J shed 4 bases, and the junction held 11 bases outside the gene matches. Germline lookup yields CDR1 MNHNS and CDR2 SASEGT.

The chain joins TRBV28 to TRBJ1-5; 8 nucleotides line up with TRBD1. CDR1 and CDR2 from the germline V gene are MDHEN and SYDVKM. CDR3 length: 15 residues. The V gene end was trimmed by 3 bases and the J gene end by 7 bases; junction bases not matched to a gene: 8. The CDR3 DNA reads TGTGCCAGCAGTTTGGGGGGACCAGGGGGCCAGCCCCAGCATTTT. Its translation: CASSLGGPGGQPQHF.

The chain links TRBV6-1 to TRBJ1-1; D gene unclear. The CDR3 sequence is 16 residues long. CDR1 is MNHNS and CDR2 is SASEGT in the germline V gene. The V and J ends lost 1 base and 0 bases respectively, with 12 bases between them. The CDR3 here is CASSEVNTHMNTEAFF. In DNA, the CDR3 is TGTGCCAGCAGTGAAGTTAATACACATATGAACACTGAAGCTTTCTTT.

The chain carries TRBV28 and TRBJ2-3; 8 nucleotides match TRBD2. The CDR3 consists of 17 residues. Germline V gene sequence: CDR1 MDHEN, CDR2 SYDVKM. Trimming cost V 5 bases and J 6 bases; bases outside gene matches: 16. The CDR3 DNA sequence: TGTGCCAGCAGTCAGGAAGGTGATAGCGGGGTTAGGGATACGCAGTATTTT. Translation: CASSQEGDSGVRDTQYF.